The 18 T cell receptor beta chains listed next were all sequenced from one sample in a study of shared clonotypes between healthy human individuals. The data were produced by immunoSEQ multiplex PCR, yet TCRdb's version contains in-frame clones alone and is incomplete. This sample has roughly 1 million clones; approximately 68% occur once, and the top ten carry over 1.3%. Material: memory CD4+ T cells sorted from blood. The sample's subset: CD45RA-negative fraction. The receptor set was obtained from a man younger than 35 in good health.

This sequence joins TRBV5-1 and TRBJ2-2; D gene uncertain. The CDR3 is 16 residues long. Trimming shortened V by 4 bases and J by 8 bases, and 21 bases separated the two germline ends. Germline values: CDR1 SGHRS, CDR2 YFSETQ. CDR3 nucleotide sequence: TGCGCCAGCAGCATGAATGTAGGACGGCGAGCAGGGGAGCTGTTTTTT. Its protein product is CASSMNVGRRAGELFF.

V usage is TRBV5-1 and J usage is TRBJ2-7; TRBD1 matches 8 bases. CDR3 size: 14 residues. V gave up 2 bases and J gave up 9 bases; unmatched junction bases: 10. The V gene's germline CDR1 is SGHRS and CDR2 YFSETQ. The CDR3 DNA is TGCGCCAGCAGCTTTGATCAGGGGGCGAGGTCGCAGTACTTC. This codes for CASSFDQGARSQYF.

This clone was counted a single time. The chain employs TRBV10-3 and TRBJ1-6, with TRBD1 as a possible D gene (5 bases). This CDR3 is built from 14 residues. V was pared by 0 bases and J by 9 bases, with 9 bases between. Germline V gene data show CDR1 as ENHRY and CDR2 as SYGVKD. The CDR3 nucleotides are TGTGCCATCAGTGAGTCTCAGGGTGGTTCACCCCTCCACTTT. It is translated as CAISESQGGSPLHF.

The sample holds many counts of this clone. This sequence joins TRBV5-1 and TRBJ1-1; possible D gene TRBD1, 6 bases. V lost 2 bases and J 2 bases, leaving 16 bases between the germline ends. The CDR3 has 16 residues. CDR1 is SGHRS and CDR2 is YFSETQ in the germline V gene. CDR3 sequence: CASSLQGGGLNTEAFF. The CDR3 DNA sequence: TGCGCCAGCAGCTTACAGGGCGGGGGGCTAAACACTGAAGCTTTCTTT.

The chain links TRBV5-6 to TRBJ2-2, with D perhaps TRBD1 (6 bases). CDR3 length: 13 amino acids. Germline V gives CDR1 SGHDT, CDR2 YYEEEE. The V end was cut by 4 bases, the J end by 7 bases, with 11 bases between. The CDR3 DNA is TGTGCCAGCAGCCCACAGGGAAGCGGGGAGCTGTTTTTT. Protein: CASSPQGSGELFF.

V is TRBV30 and J is TRBJ1-1, with 8 bases identical to TRBD1. Germline loops: CDR1 GTSNPN, CDR2 SVGIG (reference sequence). The junction had 11 bases not matched to a gene; V was cut back by 2 bases and J by 6 bases. This CDR3 has 15 amino acids. For the CDR3, the DNA is TGTGCCTGGAGTCTGCCGGACAGGGAGGGACCTGAAGCTTTCTTT. Encoded protein: CAWSLPDREGPEAFF.

Details on this clone: At one end, the junction sequence differs from germline, possibly due to a read error. This sample includes further DNA sequences coding for the same CDR3. The chain carries TRBV30 and TRBJ1-2; D perhaps matches TRBD1 (6 bases). The CDR3 has 15 residues. Per the germline V gene, CDR1 is GTSNPN and CDR2 is SVGIG (reference sequence). CDR3 residues: CAWSVAGRRGYGYTF. The CDR3 DNA follows: TGTGCCTGGAGTGTAGCGGGTCGCAGGGGCTATGGCTACACTTTC.

This clone was seen more than once but under ten times. V is TRBV29-1 and J is TRBJ2-5, with 7 bases aligning to TRBD2. The V and J ends lost 7 bases and 8 bases, in that order; junction bases with no gene match: 7. There are 11 residues in the CDR3. Germline V gene lookup returns CDR1 SQVTM and CDR2 ANQGSEA. In nucleotides, the CDR3 is TGCAGCGCCCTCCGACTAGCCACCCAGTACTTC. Its protein is CSALRLATQYF. The full variable domain, with the rest looked up from reference TRBV29-1 and TRBJ2-5, is SAVISQKPSRDICQRGTSLTIQCQVDSQVTMMFWYRQQPGQSLTLIATANQGSEATYESGFVIDKFPISRPNLTFSTLTVSNMSPEDSSIYLCSALRLATQYFGPGTRLLVL.

V usage is TRBV7-2 and J usage is TRBJ1-5; maybe TRBD1 (5 bases). Trimming stripped 5 bases from V and 5 bases from J, with 16 bases between. Germline CDR1 is SGHTA and CDR2 is FQGNSA. The CDR3 has 15 residues. CDR3 in amino acids: CASSLGVRIDQPQHF. CDR3 bases: TGTGCCAGCAGCCTAGGGGTAAGGATAGATCAGCCCCAGCATTTT.

This clone showed up just a few times. Just one base apart from a much larger clone, this may be a read error. The V call is TRBV11-1, the J call TRBJ1-2, with unresolved D. Trimming pared 3 bases from V and 2 bases from J, leaving 4 bases between. CDR3 size: 12 residues. The germline gives CDR1 SGHAT, CDR2 FQDESV (reference sequence). CDR3 in DNA: TGTGCCAGCAGCTTGGGGAACTATGGCTACACCTTC. This encodes CASSLGNYGYTF.

The chain carries TRBV6-1 and TRBJ1-3, with D unclear. Trimming removed 5 bases at V and 0 bases at J, with 11 bases between. The germline V gene has CDR1 MNHNS and CDR2 SASEGT. There are 15 residues in the CDR3. The chain's CDR3 is CASSRGLLSGNTIYF. The CDR3 DNA reads TGTGCCAGCAGTAGAGGCCTTCTCTCTGGAAACACCATATATTTT.

The chain couples TRBV10-3 to TRBJ2-5, with no clear D. V lost 2 bases to trimming and J lost 5 bases, with 9 bases between them. Germline values: CDR1 ENHRY, CDR2 SYGVKD. This CDR3 region has 13 residues. The CDR3 protein is CAISEGSGETQYF. CDR3 nucleotides: TGTGCCATCAGTGAGGGGTCTGGGGAGACCCAGTACTTC.

CDR3 amino acids: CASSLSLASYNEQFF. The CDR3 DNA sequence: TGTGCCAGCAGCTTATCACTAGCCTCCTACAATGAGCAGTTCTTC. This chain links TRBV7-8 with TRBJ2-1, with D possibly being TRBD2 (6 bases). Germline CDR1 SGHVS, CDR2 FQNEAQ. V was trimmed by 2 bases and J by 0 bases, leaving 8 bases between them. The length of the CDR3 is 15 residues.

As DNA, the CDR3 is TGTGCCAGCAGCGTAGCCGCAGGGGGCTTCTATGAAAAACTGTTTTTT. It encodes CASSVAAGGFYEKLFF. This rearrangement joins TRBV9 to TRBJ1-4, with TRBD1 matching 8 bases. The CDR3 has 16 residues. J gave up 6 bases and V 0 bases, and 7 bases lay outside the gene matches. Germline assignment: CDR1 SGDLS and CDR2 YYNGEE. The full variable domain, completed using reference TRBV9 and TRBJ1-4, is DSGVTQTPKHLITATGQRVTLRCSPRSGDLSVYWYQQSLDQGLQFLIQYYNGEERAKGNILERFSAQQFPDLHSELNLSSLELGDSALYFCASSVAAGGFYEKLFFGSGTQLSVL.

This clone showed up just once. This sequence joins TRBV10-3 and TRBJ1-2, with TRBD1 as a possible D gene (5 bases). This CDR3 comprises 13 residues. Germline values: CDR1 ENHRY, CDR2 SYGVKD. V was pared by 6 bases and J by 6 bases, with 14 bases between. The CDR3 DNA follows: TGTGCCATCAGCCCGGGACCGGGAGATGGCTACACCTTC. Encoded protein: CAISPGPGDGYTF.

The chain links TRBV28 to TRBJ2-7; 11 bases fit TRBD2. The V segment lost 5 bases and the J segment 4 bases; nucleotides outside the gene matches: 7. There are 15 residues in the CDR3. The germline V gene encodes CDR1 MDHEN and CDR2 SYDVKM. The CDR3 DNA follows: TGTGCCAGCAGTATAACTAGCGGGAGTTTGTACGAGCAGTACTTC. Protein sequence: CASSITSGSLYEQYF.

V is TRBV19 and J is TRBJ1-1; D might be TRBD1 (6 bases). Between the trimmed V and J ends, which lost 10 bases and 1 base, there was a span of 25 bases. Germline V CDR1 and CDR2: LNHDA, SQIVND (reference sequence). CDR3 size: 17 residues. For the CDR3, the DNA is TGTGCCACTCTCCCTAGAAGGGGGGGAGAAAAGAACACTGAAGCTTTCTTT. This gives the protein CATLPRRGGEKNTEAFF.

The chain links TRBV6-5 to TRBJ2-5; possible D gene TRBD2, 6 bases. V was trimmed by 5 bases and J by 5 bases, leaving 18 bases between them. Germline V CDR1 and CDR2: MNHEY, SVGAGI. The CDR3 sequence is 15 residues long. CDR3 sequence: CASSPPGTSRETQYF. In nucleotides, the CDR3 is TGTGCCAGCAGTCCCCCCGGGACTTCACGGGAGACCCAGTACTTC.